This record covers a single T cell receptor (beta chain). Its antigen is not known. The junction differs from germline at one of its ends, possibly a read error. The sample belongs to a study of T-cell reconstitution after alpha-beta-depleted transplantation in children. Study-level findings and limits: Diversity and T-cell counts at one year after transplant derived mostly from new T cells. Reportedly, alpha-beta T cells present about two months post-transplant originated from several hundred expanded clones of graft origin.

Germline-derived CDR1 and CDR2 are DFQATT and SNEGSKA (reference sequence). The CDR3 covers 16 residues. TCRbeta library construction was performed incorporating unique molecular identifiers. Via MiXCR, TCRdb re-called the PCR reads, giving one row per CDR3 protein. The data show roughly 400,000 distinct CDR3 sequences, roughly 44% seen once. Specimen: PBMCs, collected before TCRalphabeta/CD19-depleted stem cell transplant. This TCR derives from a girl aged 2-10 years with aplastic anemia, due to receive a stem cell transplant. The chain couples TRBV20-1 to TRBJ1-6; D is perhaps TRBD1 (6 bases). The CDR3 reads CSASRVQGSFNSPLHF. DNA for the CDR3: TGCAGTGCTAGCCGAGTACAGGGATCCTTTAATTCACCCCTCCACTTT.